One sample yielded the 28 T cell receptor beta chains listed below, sequenced in a study of beta chain features in type 1 diabetes. Of the isolated RNA, all was reverse transcribed, and so the sequenced material was expressed TCRB transcripts. Sequencing was performed with immunoSEQ multiplex PCR; in TCRdb, only in-frame clones are kept and a portion is missing. The sample shows 300,000 to 350,000 clones, less than 9.5% of them seen only once. The source material was central memory CD4+ T cells from blood. The receptors shown here come from a woman aged 18 to 35 in good health.

This clone was recorded a few times. The V and J genes are TRBV15 and TRBJ2-1; D may be TRBD2 (6 bases). CDR1 and CDR2 from the germline V gene are LNHNV and YYDKDF (reference sequence). V lost 5 bases, J lost 4 bases, and 18 bases lay in between. The CDR3 is made up of 16 amino acids. CDR3 sequence reads: CATSQEKAAGYNEQFF. The CDR3 DNA reads as TGTGCCACCAGCCAAGAAAAGGCGGCGGGGTACAATGAGCAGTTCTTC.

V gene TRBV6-5 combines with J gene TRBJ1-2; the D is unclear. This CDR3 spans 11 amino acids. Trimming took off 5 bases at V and 6 bases at J, with 7 bases between the two ends. In germline, CDR1 is MNHEY, CDR2 SVGAGI. The CDR3 reads CASSGSDGYTF. DNA of the CDR3: TGTGCCAGCAGTGGGTCCGATGGCTACACCTTC.

The CDR3 here is CASSLSGSPPNTGELFF. For the CDR3, the DNA is TGTGCCAGCAGTTTATCGGGCAGTCCTCCGAACACCGGGGAGCTGTTTTTT. The chain couples TRBV27 to TRBJ2-2; D unclear. The germline V gene has CDR1 MNHEY and CDR2 SMNVEV (reference sequence). The V end lost 0 bases, the J end lost 0 bases, and 11 bases lay between the germline ends. This CDR3 contains 17 residues.

V is TRBV7-8 and J is TRBJ2-5, with D perhaps matching TRBD1 (7 bases). The CDR3 sequence is 13 residues long. Germline assignment: CDR1 SGHVS and CDR2 FQNEAQ. With 7 bases removed from V and 5 bases from J, the gap between germline ends came to 14 bases. The CDR3 reads CASTRGERETQYF. The CDR3 nucleotides are TGTGCCAGCACCAGGGGGGAGAGGGAGACCCAGTACTTC.

The rearrangement links TRBV7-3 to TRBJ1-2; the match to TRBD1 covers 7 bases. The CDR3 spans 13 residues. CDR1 and CDR2 from the germline V gene are SGHTA and FQGTGA. J was trimmed by 3 bases and V by 3 bases; bases with no gene match: 1. The CDR3 bases are TGTGCCAGCAGCTTGACAGGGCACTATGGCTACACCTTC. Amino acids: CASSLTGHYGYTF.

This clone appeared a few times. V usage is TRBV28 and J usage is TRBJ2-1, with 8 bases that match TRBD2. Germline V gene data show CDR1 as MDHEN and CDR2 as SYDVKM. The CDR3 extends over 16 amino acids. V lost 1 base, J lost 10 bases, and 12 bases stayed unmatched. CDR3 nucleotide sequence: TGTGCCAGCAGTTTATTCGGACTAGCCCTAGGAGGAGAGCAGTTCTTC. Protein: CASSLFGLALGGEQFF.

V is TRBV18 and J is TRBJ1-2; D is undetermined. The CDR3 totals 16 residues. CDR1 is KGHSH and CDR2 is LQKENI in the germline V gene. V lost 0 bases and J 4 bases, leaving 15 bases between the germline ends. The CDR3 sequence is CASSPPTAQDGYGYTF. The CDR3 DNA sequence: TGTGCCAGCTCACCACCGACGGCTCAGGATGGCTATGGCTACACCTTC.

This clone was seen ten or more times. The rearrangement uses TRBV15 and TRBJ2-1, with D maybe TRBD1 (6 bases). V lost 0 bases and J 7 bases, leaving 7 bases between the germline ends. There are 13 residues in the CDR3. Per the germline V gene, CDR1 is LNHNV and CDR2 is YYDKDF (reference sequence). The CDR3 DNA sequence: TGTGCCACCAGCAGAGATACAGGGAATGAGCAGTTCTTC. Its protein product is CATSRDTGNEQFF. The whole variable domain, filled in from reference TRBV15 and TRBJ2-1, reads DAMVIQNPRYQVTQFGKPVTLSCSQTLNHNVMYWYQQKSSQAPKLLFHYYDKDFNNEADTPDNFQSRRPNTSFCFLDIRSPGLGDTAMYLCATSRDTGNEQFFGPGTRLTVL.

Only a few counts were recorded for this clone. The identical CDR3 is also encoded by other nucleotide sequences in the sample. The chain couples TRBV20-1 to TRBJ1-1; D remains unclear. Germline loops: CDR1 DFQATT, CDR2 SNEGSKA (reference sequence). The CDR3 covers 9 residues. This chain's CDR3 is CSWNTEAFF. CDR3 nucleotides: TGCAGCTGGAACACTGAAGCTTTCTTT.

In DNA form, the CDR3 reads TGTGCCAGCAGTTTGATCAGGGATGGCTACACCTTC. Protein product: CASSLIRDGYTF. The chain links TRBV28 to TRBJ1-2; D is possibly TRBD1 (5 bases). The V gene's germline CDR1 is MDHEN and CDR2 SYDVKM. Between the trimmed V and J ends, which lost 3 bases and 6 bases, there was a span of 8 bases. The CDR3 contains 12 residues.

The chain employs TRBV6-5 and TRBJ2-3; 8 bases map to TRBD1. V was pared by 5 bases and J by 1 base, with 2 bases of the junction left unmatched. CDR3 length: 14 amino acids. From germline, CDR1 is MNHEY and CDR2 SVGAGI. The CDR3 reads CASSATGGTDTQYF. As DNA, the CDR3 is TGTGCCAGCAGTGCGACAGGGGGCACAGATACGCAGTATTTT.

The chain joins TRBV2 to TRBJ1-1; TRBD1 aligns across 7 bases. Looked up from germline, CDR1 is SNHLY and CDR2 is FYNNEI. With V trimmed by 5 bases and J by 5 bases, 11 bases remained unmatched. The CDR3 loop spans 15 amino acids. The CDR3 region has the DNA TGTGCCAGCAGTCAAGACAGGGCCCGAGGGACTGAAGCTTTCTTT. Encoded protein: CASSQDRARGTEAFF.

The V and J genes are TRBV28 and TRBJ2-6; 7 bases align to TRBD1. The CDR3 is 18 residues long. With V trimmed by 2 bases and J by 0 bases, 7 bases remained unmatched. CDR1 and CDR2 from the germline V gene are MDHEN and SYDVKM. CDR3: CASSLSGTAGSGANVLTF. CDR3 nucleotides: TGTGCCAGCAGTTTAAGTGGGACAGCTGGCTCTGGGGCCAACGTCCTGACTTTC.

A few counts support this clone. The CDR3 DNA sequence: TGTGCCAGCAGATCTTCCGGGACTAGCGGGCTGGGGACCGGGGAGCTGTTTTTT. Its protein product is CASRSSGTSGLGTGELFF. The V call is TRBV7-2, the J call TRBJ2-2; 12 nucleotides line up with TRBD2. The CDR3 is 18 amino acids. Trimming at V came to 6 bases and at J to 5 bases, leaving 13 bases not matched to a gene. Per the germline V gene, CDR1 is SGHTA and CDR2 is FQGNSA.

CDR3 nucleotides: TGTGCCAGCAGTGAGAGACAGGGCGATGGCTACACCTTC. Protein product: CASSERQGDGYTF. J is TRBJ1-2 and V is TRBV25-1; TRBD1 matches at 7 bases. Germline CDR1 and CDR2: MGHDK and SYGVNS. The CDR3 extends over 13 amino acids. Trimming cost V 3 bases and J 6 bases; bases outside gene matches: 4.

The CDR3 bases are TGCGCCAGCAACCTGGGACAGGGGATTACCGGGGAGCTGTTTTTT. Its protein is CASNLGQGITGELFF. The chain joins TRBV5-1 to TRBJ2-2; 10 positions match TRBD1. CDR1 and CDR2 from the germline V gene are SGHRS and YFSETQ. V lost 6 bases to trimming and J lost 5 bases; unmatched junction nucleotides: 7. The CDR3 sequence is 15 residues long.

The chain recombines TRBV7-6 with TRBJ2-2; D is perhaps TRBD2 (5 bases). The CDR3 runs 14 residues. The V end lost 5 bases, the J end lost 8 bases, and 15 bases lay between the germline ends. From germline, CDR1 is SGHVS and CDR2 FNYEAQ. CDR3 nucleotides: TGTGCCAGCAGCCCATTCGGGATGTCGGGGGAGCTGTTTTTT. It is translated as CASSPFGMSGELFF.

This clone has just a few counts. CDR3 region: CASSLVGSTDEQYF. The CDR3 coding sequence is TGTGCCAGCAGCTTGGTGGGGAGTACCGACGAGCAGTACTTC. This chain connects TRBV5-4 to TRBJ2-7, with D tentatively TRBD2 (5 bases). The V and J ends lost 0 bases and 5 bases respectively, with 12 bases between them. The CDR3 consists of 14 residues. Germline assignment: CDR1 SGHNT and CDR2 YYREEE (reference sequence).

The chain recombines TRBV28 with TRBJ2-1, with TRBD2 matching over 10 bases. Looked up from germline, CDR1 is MDHEN and CDR2 is SYDVKM. Germline trimming cut 5 bases from V and 5 bases from J; bases unmatched to any gene: 6. The CDR3 contains 15 residues. CDR3 sequence: CASSQGLAENNEQFF. CDR3 coding DNA: TGTGCCAGCAGTCAAGGACTAGCGGAAAACAATGAGCAGTTCTTC.

Ten or more counts support this clone. This chain joins TRBV27 and TRBJ2-1; D is possibly TRBD2 (5 bases). CDR1 and CDR2 from the germline V gene are MNHEY and SMNVEV (reference sequence). Trimming removed 6 bases at V and 8 bases at J, with 11 bases between. The CDR3 is 12 residues long. The CDR3 reads CASRGRGDEQFF. CDR3 DNA: TGTGCCAGCAGAGGGAGAGGCGATGAGCAGTTCTTC.

This clone was counted between two and nine times. The V and J genes are TRBV14 and TRBJ1-2; D uncertain. The V end lost 2 bases, the J end lost 8 bases, and 15 bases lay between the germline ends. This CDR3 is built from 14 residues. Per the germline V gene, CDR1 is SGHDN and CDR2 is FVKESK. CDR3 sequence (DNA): TGTGCCAGCAGCCAAAGTCTGGGGATTCAGGGCTACACCTTC. It codes for CASSQSLGIQGYTF.

The chain has TRBV19 and TRBJ2-7; the D is unclear. V was pared by 3 bases and J by 0 bases, with 12 bases between. Germline V CDR1 and CDR2: LNHDA, SQIVND (reference sequence). This CDR3 has 15 amino acids. The CDR3 nucleotides read TGTGCCAGTAGTATCGGGCAGCCGAACTCCTACGAGCAGTACTTC. Protein: CASSIGQPNSYEQYF.

J is TRBJ1-3 and V is TRBV9, with 7 bases lining up with TRBD1. V dropped 0 bases and J dropped 4; count of bases not matched to a gene: 1. From germline, CDR1 is SGDLS and CDR2 YYNGEE. The CDR3 runs to 14 residues. CDR3 amino acids: CASSVADRGNTIYF. CDR3 in DNA: TGTGCCAGCAGCGTAGCGGACAGGGGAAACACCATATATTTT.

This clone was picked up many times. V is TRBV6-5 and J is TRBJ2-7; D is perhaps TRBD2 (5 bases). Germline CDR1 and CDR2: MNHEY and SVGAGI. The CDR3 runs 13 residues. V was shortened by 6 bases and J by 6 bases, with 15 bases between the two germline ends. The CDR3 sequence: CASRSTRTSEQYF. CDR3 bases: TGTGCCAGCAGATCCACTAGGACGAGCGAGCAGTACTTC.

This clone was detected a few times. The chain employs TRBV7-2 and TRBJ2-1, with D hard to call. Germline CDR1 reads SGHTA; CDR2 reads FQGNSA. The germline V and J ends were trimmed by 5 bases and 8 bases, with 13 bases remaining between them. The CDR3 contains 13 residues. CDR3 sequence: CASSGWGGDEQFF. CDR3 in DNA: TGTGCCAGCAGCGGGTGGGGTGGGGATGAGCAGTTCTTC.

In this sample, this clone turned up a few times. The rearrangement links TRBV4-2 to TRBJ2-7; TRBD1 is a possible D gene (5 bases). Germline assignment: CDR1 LGHNA and CDR2 YNFKEQ. This CDR3 comprises 14 residues. Trimming removed 1 base from V and 6 bases from J, with 13 bases in between. CDR3 DNA: TGTGCCAGCAGCCAAGCGGGTCAGGGCGGCGAGCAGTACTTC. It yields the protein CASSQAGQGGEQYF.

Only one count was recorded for this clone. The gene calls are TRBV28 and TRBJ1-1; 12 bases are shared with TRBD1. Per the germline V gene, CDR1 is MDHEN and CDR2 is SYDVKM. V lost 11 bases, J lost 4 bases, and 5 bases stayed unmatched. The CDR3 length is 13 residues. This CDR3 is CAALGQGATEAFF. The CDR3 region has the DNA TGTGCCGCGTTGGGACAGGGGGCCACTGAAGCTTTCTTT.

There are a few counts of this clone. This chain connects TRBV4-3 to TRBJ1-5; D might be TRBD1 (5 bases). Trimming removed 1 base from V and 5 bases from J, with 12 bases in between. The CDR3 runs to 15 residues. Germline V gives CDR1 LGHNA, CDR2 YSLEER. CDR3 bases: TGCGCCAGCAGCCAAGCGGTGAGGGGAGATCAGCCCCAGCATTTT. This codes for CASSQAVRGDQPQHF.